The 18 T cell receptor beta chains listed next were all sequenced from one sample in a study of lymphopenia after photon versus proton radiotherapy. Measured with immunoSEQ multiplex PCR; TCRdb has only the in-frame clones, and not every one. This table has roughly 64,000 clones, about nine tenths appearing once. The sequencing used peripheral blood, collected from a patient treated with proton-based radiotherapy. Receptors were obtained from a man of 80 years or more with esophageal cancer.

The gene calls are TRBV7-9 and TRBJ2-3, with D possibly matching TRBD2 (6 bases). The CDR3 is made up of 16 amino acids. Trimming took 5 bases from V and 3 from J, leaving 18 bases between them. Germline V lookup: CDR1 SEHNR, CDR2 FQNEAQ (reference sequence). The CDR3 sequence is CASSPGSGGTTDTQYF. The CDR3 nucleotides are TGTGCCAGCAGCCCTGGATCCGGCGGGACTACAGATACGCAGTATTTT.

J is TRBJ2-5 and V is TRBV4-3; D is possibly TRBD1 (5 bases). The CDR3 runs 13 residues. V was clipped by 6 bases and J by 5 bases, with 13 bases between them. The V gene's germline CDR1 is LGHNA and CDR2 YSLEER. The CDR3 DNA reads TGCGCCAGCAGTCCTGGGAAGGGGGAGACCCAGTACTTC. Translation: CASSPGKGETQYF.

The chain joins TRBV13 to TRBJ2-5, with D tentatively TRBD2 (6 bases). V was cut by 11 bases and J by 4 bases, with 32 bases left in between. The V gene's germline CDR1 is PRHDT and CDR2 FYEKMQ (reference sequence). The CDR3 contains 18 residues. The CDR3 DNA reads as TGTGCCTCCTCAACGGCCGGCCGAACGACGGGAGTCCGAGAGACCCAGTACTTC. Protein: CASSTAGRTTGVRETQYF.

The chain carries TRBV6-1 and TRBJ1-2; TRBD1 might be the D (5 bases). The CDR3 extends over 15 amino acids. Germline-derived CDR1 and CDR2 are MNHNS and SASEGT. Trimming pared 5 bases from V and 7 bases from J, leaving 20 bases between. The CDR3 here is CASSFQTGAWSGYTF. The CDR3 nucleotides are TGTGCCAGCAGTTTCCAAACAGGAGCTTGGTCTGGCTACACCTTC.

V and J are TRBV7-2 and TRBJ2-1; 7 bases fit TRBD2. This CDR3 has 15 amino acids. V dropped 5 bases and J dropped 7; count of bases not matched to a gene: 11. CDR1 is SGHTA, CDR2 FQGNSA, per germline. The DNA of the CDR3 is TGTGCCAGCAGCCTATCGGGAGGTTTGAGGAATGAGCAGTTCTTC. It translates to CASSLSGGLRNEQFF.

The chain couples TRBV27 to TRBJ1-1, with D tentatively TRBD1 (5 bases). This CDR3 has 15 residues. Germline V gene lookup returns CDR1 MNHEY and CDR2 SMNVEV (reference sequence). V gave up 8 bases and J gave up 2 bases, with 18 bases separating them. CDR3 sequence reads: CASATGGSVNTEAFF. The DNA for the CDR3 is TGTGCCAGCGCCACGGGGGGGTCGGTTAACACTGAAGCTTTCTTT.

This sequence joins TRBV7-8 and TRBJ2-4; no definite D call. Deletions cut 5 bases from V and 0 bases from J, with 29 bases between. The CDR3 is 21 residues long. Per germline, CDR1 SGHVS and CDR2 FQNEAQ. The CDR3 nucleotides read TGTGCCAGCAGCCGAAAAGGTGCCTGGGTAGATGGCCTCTTAGCCAAAAACATTCAGTACTTC. Translating gives CASSRKGAWVDGLLAKNIQYF.

This clone was counted a single time. The V and J genes are TRBV5-1 and TRBJ2-1, with 12 bases identical to TRBD2. The CDR3 is made up of 15 amino acids. V was clipped by 6 bases and J by 8 bases; unmatched bases: 9. Germline V CDR1 and CDR2: SGHRS, YFSETQ. The CDR3 region is CASTQTSGGIDEQFF. In DNA, the CDR3 is TGCGCCAGCACCCAAACTAGCGGGGGGATCGATGAGCAGTTCTTC.

This sequence joins TRBV29-1 and TRBJ2-2, with 11 bases that match TRBD2. This CDR3 is built from 16 residues. Losses at the gene ends were 5 bases for V and 1 base for J; bases not matched to a gene: 6. CDR1 SQVTM and CDR2 ANQGSEA come from the germline V gene. The CDR3 DNA sequence: TGCAGCGTTAGAGGGACTAGCGGTCTGAACACCGGGGAGCTGTTTTTT. It encodes CSVRGTSGLNTGELFF.

In this sample, this clone turned up a few times. The J gene is TRBJ1-2, the V gene TRBV9; D perhaps matches TRBD1 (5 bases). The CDR3 has 11 residues. The V and J ends lost 4 bases and 8 bases respectively, with 9 bases between them. CDR1 is SGDLS and CDR2 is YYNGEE in the germline V gene. The CDR3 is CASSKGAGYTF. CDR3 DNA: TGTGCCAGCAGCAAAGGGGCAGGCTACACCTTC.

V usage is TRBV19 and J usage is TRBJ2-1; D perhaps matches TRBD2 (6 bases). Trimming left V 3 bases short and J 0 bases short, with 15 bases between. The CDR3 is made up of 17 amino acids. The germline V gene encodes CDR1 LNHDA and CDR2 SQIVND (reference sequence). CDR3: CASSIRPLANSYNEQFF. The CDR3 DNA reads TGTGCCAGTAGTATTAGGCCCCTAGCGAACTCCTACAATGAGCAGTTCTTC.

The rearrangement links TRBV7-2 to TRBJ2-7; D gene unclear. Germline CDR1 reads SGHTA; CDR2 reads FQGNSA. V lost 6 bases and J lost 3, with 12 bases in between. This CDR3 region has 13 residues. The CDR3 spells CASSPDPDYEQYF. The CDR3 coding sequence is TGTGCCAGCAGTCCCGACCCAGACTACGAGCAGTACTTC.

This chain links TRBV2 with TRBJ1-5; 9 nucleotides align to TRBD1. V trimming: 5 bases; J trimming: 0 bases; junction bases outside the gene matches: 5. This CDR3 has 16 residues. Germline lookup yields CDR1 SNHLY and CDR2 FYNNEI. DNA of the CDR3: TGTGCCAGCAGTATAGACAGGGGGAATAGCAATCAGCCCCAGCATTTT. It translates to CASSIDRGNSNQPQHF.

The rearrangement uses TRBV6-5 and TRBJ2-7; D perhaps matches TRBD1 (6 bases). The CDR3 contains 14 residues. Deletions cut 4 bases from V and 4 bases from J, with 14 bases between. Germline CDR1 MNHEY, CDR2 SVGAGI. The CDR3, as DNA: TGTGCCAGCAGTTTAACAGGGAAGCCTTACGAGCAGTACTTC. This translates into CASSLTGKPYEQYF.

The chain employs TRBV4-3 and TRBJ1-2; tentative D call: TRBD1 (5 bases). The CDR3 is 15 residues long. The ends were cut back, 4 bases at V and 4 bases at J, with 16 bases in the middle. Germline V gene lookup returns CDR1 LGHNA and CDR2 YSLEER. The CDR3 DNA sequence: TGCGCCAGCAGCCCGGGGTCAGGGAATAGCTATGGCTACACCTTC. Its translation is CASSPGSGNSYGYTF.

By frequency in the sample, this clone is medium-sized (0.01 to 0.1%). The chain recombines TRBV4-1 with TRBJ1-3; D possibly corresponds to TRBD1 (5 bases). Germline loops: CDR1 MGHRA, CDR2 YSYEKL. The CDR3 extends over 17 amino acids. Trimming took off 6 bases at V and 4 bases at J, with 22 bases between the two ends. The CDR3 DNA follows: TGCGCCAGCAGTCGCGGAGTAGCGTCAGGGCTAGGAAACACCATATATTTT. Protein: CASSRGVASGLGNTIYF.

The J gene is TRBJ2-2, the V gene TRBV10-3; tentatively, D is TRBD2 (6 bases). V was cut by 6 bases and J by 3 bases, with 11 bases left in between. The germline V gene has CDR1 ENHRY and CDR2 SYGVKD. The CDR3 is made up of 14 amino acids. CDR3 sequence (DNA): TGTGCCATCAGGGGACTGGGGGACACCGGGGAGCTGTTTTTT. As protein: CAIRGLGDTGELFF.

CDR3 nucleotides: TGTGCCAGCAGCCTAACGACAGTCCCTGGAAACACCATATATTTT. Protein sequence: CASSLTTVPGNTIYF. The chain is built from TRBV9 and TRBJ1-3; D is perhaps TRBD1 (5 bases). The germline V gene has CDR1 SGDLS and CDR2 YYNGEE. The CDR3 has 15 residues. V lost 4 bases, J lost 2 bases, and 13 bases lay in between.